This TCR beta chain was obtained from a study of post-analysis software for immune sequencing data. Points from the study as a whole: Samples prepared in the same batch strongly co-clustered by F measure. Controls significantly exceeded multiple sclerosis patients in normalized Chao1 diversity. Comparison of patients with controls showed 5 or 6 TRBV segments more frequent in patients, TRBV5-6, TRBV5-1 and TRBV20-1 among them.

This CDR3 is built from 15 residues. V shed 3 bases, J shed 5 bases, and the junction held 5 bases outside the gene matches. Looked up from germline, CDR1 is LGHNA and CDR2 is YSLEER. Remarks on this clonotype: Its antigen is still unknown.

Unique molecular identifiers tagged the TCR beta cDNA libraries. TCRdb reprocessed the PCR reads with MiXCR, giving one entry per CDR3 protein. The sample comprises about 500,000 distinct CDR3 sequences, roughly 45% of which are singletons, and about 12% rests with the top ten. The V call is TRBV4-3, the J call TRBJ2-2; 8 positions match TRBD2. Sequencing input: blood. The TCR sequence derives from a girl aged 5-17 years with multiple sclerosis. The CDR3 nucleotides are TGCGCCAGCAGCCAGGGGACTAGTGTAACCGGGGAGCTGTTTTTT. Its protein product is CASSQGTSVTGELFF.